Below, 8 T cell receptor beta chains from the same sample are listed, as sequenced in a study of OX40 agonist ivuxolimab in advanced cancers. Clones were read by immunoSEQ multiplex PCR, and TCRdb kept only the in-frame ones, dropping some. The sample lists 40,000 to 45,000 clones, more than 70% occurring once. Sequenced here: CD4+ or CD8+ T cells sorted from blood, sampled in a trial of the OX40 agonist ivuxolimab. These receptors were obtained from an adult with an advanced solid tumor such as melanoma, head and neck, liver or kidney cancer.

The CDR3 nucleotides read TGCGCCAGCAGCTTGGGGCAGGCACTTTTCAGCCCAGATACGCAGTATTTT. It specifies CASSLGQALFSPDTQYF. The rearrangement uses TRBV5-1 and TRBJ2-3; D is unclear. Per germline, CDR1 SGHRS and CDR2 YFSETQ. The CDR3 has 17 amino acids. The V and J ends lost 0 bases and 4 bases respectively, with 18 bases between them.

The chain recombines TRBV18 with TRBJ2-5; 7 bases are shared with TRBD1. The CDR3 consists of 16 residues. After removal of 3 bases from V and 1 base from J, the junction contained 8 bases not matched to a gene. Looked up from germline, CDR1 is KGHSH and CDR2 is LQKENI. The DNA for the CDR3 is TGTGCCAGCTCACCGGGTCAAAGGGGGCTCCAAGAGACCCAGTACTTC. The encoded protein is CASSPGQRGLQETQYF. Using reference TRBV18 and TRBJ2-5 for the parts outside the CDR3, the full variable domain is NAGVMQNPRHLVRRRGQEARLRCSPMKGHSHVYWYRQLPEEGLKFMVYLQKENIIDESGMPKERFSAEFPKEGPSILRIQQVVRGDSAAYFCASSPGQRGLQETQYFGPGTRLLVL.

The V gene is TRBV7-3, the J gene TRBJ1-1; a weak D match, TRBD1 (6 bases). Between the trimmed V and J ends, which lost 6 bases and 1 base, there was a span of 9 bases. The CDR3 loop spans 13 amino acids. The germline V gene encodes CDR1 SGHTA and CDR2 FQGTGA. In DNA, the CDR3 is TGTGCCAGCAGTCCCAGGGGGAACACTGAAGCTTTCTTT. It specifies CASSPRGNTEAFF.

The chain has TRBV9 and TRBJ2-7, with 7 nucleotides matching TRBD2. Germline CDR1 reads SGDLS; CDR2 reads YYNGEE. This CDR3 is built from 15 residues. Trimming took 0 bases from V and 4 from J; bases not matched to a gene: 7. The CDR3 coding sequence is TGTGCCAGCAGCGTAGAGCGGGGCCAACCTTACGAGCAGTACTTC. This codes for CASSVERGQPYEQYF.

The CDR3 nucleotides read TGTGCCAGCAGACCAGCCCTCCGGACAGGGGACAATGAGCAGTTCTTC. This codes for CASRPALRTGDNEQFF. The rearrangement uses TRBV27 and TRBJ2-1, with TRBD1 matching over 9 bases. The length of the CDR3 is 16 residues. Germline CDR1 is MNHEY and CDR2 is SMNVEV (reference sequence). Trimming took 6 bases from V and 5 from J; bases not matched to a gene: 11.

The rearrangement uses TRBV7-9 and TRBJ1-1; TRBD1 agrees at 8 bases. CDR1 is SEHNR and CDR2 is FQNEAQ in the germline V gene (reference sequence). The CDR3 extends over 13 amino acids. V lost 6 bases and J lost 5; bases outside the gene matches: 5. CDR3 nucleotides: TGTGCCAGCAGTTATCAGGGGGCTACTGAAGCTTTCTTT. Encoded protein: CASSYQGATEAFF.

This clone was found once. The CDR3, as DNA: TGTGCCAGCTCATCGCGACAGGGGGCGAGGAACACTGAAGCTTTCTTT. Translation: CASSSRQGARNTEAFF. The rearrangement uses TRBV18 and TRBJ1-1, with 10 bases aligning to TRBD1. Per the germline V gene, CDR1 is KGHSH and CDR2 is LQKENI. The J segment lost 1 base and the V segment lost 5 bases, leaving 7 bases of the junction unmatched. The CDR3 totals 16 residues.

This clone was detected only once. V and J are TRBV21-1 and TRBJ2-7; the DNA was not used to check the table's D call, TRBD2. TRBV21-1 is noted as a pseudogene. The CDR3 has 15 amino acids. The CDR3, as DNA: TGTGCCAGCAGCAAAGCGCGCGTAGTCTCCTACGAGCAGTACTTC. Protein: CASSKARVVSYEQYF.